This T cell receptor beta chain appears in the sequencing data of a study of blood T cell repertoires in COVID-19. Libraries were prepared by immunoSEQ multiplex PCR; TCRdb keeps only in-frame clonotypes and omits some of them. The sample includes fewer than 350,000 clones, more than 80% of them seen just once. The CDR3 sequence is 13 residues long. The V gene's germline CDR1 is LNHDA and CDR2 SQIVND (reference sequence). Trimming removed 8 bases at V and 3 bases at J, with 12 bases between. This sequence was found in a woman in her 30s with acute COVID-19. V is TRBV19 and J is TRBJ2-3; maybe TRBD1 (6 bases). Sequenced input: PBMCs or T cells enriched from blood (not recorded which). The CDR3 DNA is TGTGCCAGTGCAAAAGGGGGTACAGATACGCAGTATTTT. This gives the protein CASAKGGTDTQYF.